This T cell receptor beta chain was profiled in a study of blood T cell repertoires in COVID-19. Turning to the study itself: Samples came from the United States, Italy and Spain, spanning acute and convalescent COVID-19. PBMCs, B-cell-depleted T cells, or T cells provided the cDNA or gDNA that made up the material.

Here immunoSEQ multiplex PCR was the method, and the copy in TCRdb shows in-frame clones only, minus some. Of roughly 68,000 clones in the sample, around four fifths were seen once. J gave up 3 bases and V 3 bases, and 2 bases lay outside the gene matches. The CDR3 extends over 15 amino acids. The germline gives CDR1 SGDLS, CDR2 YYNGEE. The sequencing input was peripheral blood. This chain links TRBV9 with TRBJ1-5, with 11 bases matching TRBD1. This clonotype was obtained from a man between 60 and 75 years old with COVID-19, enrolled during active disease. The CDR3 is CASSAGQGDNQPQHF. The DNA for the CDR3 is TGTGCCAGCAGCGCGGGACAGGGGGACAATCAGCCCCAGCATTTT.